This T cell receptor (beta chain) stems from a study of blood T cell repertoires in COVID-19. Across the whole study: Donors in the United States, Italy and Spain gave samples during acute or convalescent COVID-19. T cells, B-cell-depleted T cells, or PBMCs provided the cDNA or gDNA that served as material.

The CDR3 is 15 residues long. Trimming pared 4 bases from V and 4 bases from J, leaving 14 bases between. Per germline, CDR1 MGHRA and CDR2 YSYEKL. Per the authors' pipeline: The authors estimated nucleated cell counts from reference gene primer amplification. Only in-frame clones appear in the TCRdb table, and some are missing; sequencing was by immunoSEQ multiplex PCR. V, J and clone size derive from that table, while D and trimming were established from the DNA sequence. Among about 250,000 clones, around 83% were seen once, and the ten largest hold about 10%. The sequenced material came from peripheral blood. The chain recombines TRBV4-1 with TRBJ1-5; the D gene is possibly TRBD1 (6 bases). This TCR derives from a man older than 75 with acute or convalescent COVID-19. The CDR3 DNA sequence: TGCGCCAGCAGCCGGTCCGGACAGTATAATCAGCCCCAGCATTTT. Translation gives CASSRSGQYNQPQHF.